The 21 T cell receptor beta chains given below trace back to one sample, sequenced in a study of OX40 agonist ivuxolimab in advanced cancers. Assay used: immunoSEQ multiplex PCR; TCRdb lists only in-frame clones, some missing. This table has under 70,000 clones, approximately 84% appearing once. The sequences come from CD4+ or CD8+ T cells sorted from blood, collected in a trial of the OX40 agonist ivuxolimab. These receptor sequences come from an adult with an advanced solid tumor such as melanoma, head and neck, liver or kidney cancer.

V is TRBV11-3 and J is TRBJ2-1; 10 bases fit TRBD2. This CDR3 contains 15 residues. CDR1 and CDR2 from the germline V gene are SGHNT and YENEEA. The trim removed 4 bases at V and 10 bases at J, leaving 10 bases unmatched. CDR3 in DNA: TGTGCCAGCAGCTCCCAACGGACTAGCGGTTCCGAGCAGTTCTTC. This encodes CASSSQRTSGSEQFF.

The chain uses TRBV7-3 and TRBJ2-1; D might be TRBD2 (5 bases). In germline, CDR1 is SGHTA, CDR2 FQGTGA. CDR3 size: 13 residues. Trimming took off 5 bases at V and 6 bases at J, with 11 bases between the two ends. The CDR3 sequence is CASSTGVTNEQFF. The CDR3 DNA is TGTGCCAGCAGCACCGGGGTGACCAATGAGCAGTTCTTC.

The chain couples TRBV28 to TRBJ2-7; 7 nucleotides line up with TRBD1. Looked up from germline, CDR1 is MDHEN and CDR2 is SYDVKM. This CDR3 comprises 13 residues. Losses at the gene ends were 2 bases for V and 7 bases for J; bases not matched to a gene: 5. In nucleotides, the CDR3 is TGTGCCAGCAGTTTAGGAACGACAGGGGAGCAGTACTTC. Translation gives CASSLGTTGEQYF.

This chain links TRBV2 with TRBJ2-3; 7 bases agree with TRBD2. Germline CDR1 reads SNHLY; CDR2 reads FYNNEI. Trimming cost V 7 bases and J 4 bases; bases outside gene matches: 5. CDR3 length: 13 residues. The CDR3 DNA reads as TGTGCCAGCAACCGGGGGGAGGCAGATACGCAGTATTTT. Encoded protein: CASNRGEADTQYF. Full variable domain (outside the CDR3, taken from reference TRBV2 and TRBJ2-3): EPEVTQTPSHQVTQMGQEVILRCVPISNHLYFYWYRQILGQKVEFLVSFYNNEISEKSEIFDDQFSVERPDGSNFTLKIRSTKLEDSAMYFCASNRGEADTQYFGPGTRLTVL.

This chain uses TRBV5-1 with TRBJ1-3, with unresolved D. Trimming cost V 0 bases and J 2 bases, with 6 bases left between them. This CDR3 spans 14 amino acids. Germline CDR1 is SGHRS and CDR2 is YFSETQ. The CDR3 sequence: CASSLVGTGNTIYF. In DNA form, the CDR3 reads TGCGCCAGCAGCTTGGTAGGGACTGGAAACACCATATATTTT.

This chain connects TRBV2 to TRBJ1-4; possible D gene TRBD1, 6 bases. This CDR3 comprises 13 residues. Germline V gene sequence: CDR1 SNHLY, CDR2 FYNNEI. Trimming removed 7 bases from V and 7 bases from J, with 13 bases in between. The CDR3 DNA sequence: TGTGCCAGCAAGGGAGACAGGATTGAAAAACTGTTTTTT. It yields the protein CASKGDRIEKLFF.

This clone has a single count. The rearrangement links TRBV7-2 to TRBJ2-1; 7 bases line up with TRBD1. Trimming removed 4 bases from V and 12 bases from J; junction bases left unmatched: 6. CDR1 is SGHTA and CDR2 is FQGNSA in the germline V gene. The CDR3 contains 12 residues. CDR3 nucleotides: TGTGCCAGCAGCTCAACCCGGGACAGGCAGTTCTTC. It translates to CASSSTRDRQFF.

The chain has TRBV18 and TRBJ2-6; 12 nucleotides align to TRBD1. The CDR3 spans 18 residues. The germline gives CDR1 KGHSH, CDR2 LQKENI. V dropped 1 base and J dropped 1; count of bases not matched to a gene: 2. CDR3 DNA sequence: TGTGCCAGCTCACCACGGGGACAGGGGGCGTCTGGGGCCAACGTCCTGACTTTC. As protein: CASSPRGQGASGANVLTF.

The DNA for the CDR3 is TGCAGCGTTCAGGGATTAAGCGGCGGCTACACCTTC. It translates to CSVQGLSGGYTF. J is TRBJ1-2 and V is TRBV29-1; D is perhaps TRBD1 (5 bases). With 5 bases removed from V and 8 bases from J, the gap between germline ends came to 15 bases. The germline V gene encodes CDR1 SQVTM and CDR2 ANQGSEA. CDR3 length: 12 residues.

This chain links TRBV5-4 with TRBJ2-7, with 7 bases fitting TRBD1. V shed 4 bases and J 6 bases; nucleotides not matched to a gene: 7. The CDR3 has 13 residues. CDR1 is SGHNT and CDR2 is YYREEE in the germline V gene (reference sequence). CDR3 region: CASSRQGRTEQYF. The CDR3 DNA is TGTGCCAGCAGCCGACAGGGACGTACCGAGCAGTACTTC.

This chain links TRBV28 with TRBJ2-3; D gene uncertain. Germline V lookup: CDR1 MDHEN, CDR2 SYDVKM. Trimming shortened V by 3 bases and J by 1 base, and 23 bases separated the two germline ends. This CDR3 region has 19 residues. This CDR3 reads CASSFPSSDVVEGTDTQYF. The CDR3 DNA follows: TGTGCCAGCAGTTTCCCTTCCTCGGACGTAGTTGAGGGCACAGATACGCAGTATTTT.

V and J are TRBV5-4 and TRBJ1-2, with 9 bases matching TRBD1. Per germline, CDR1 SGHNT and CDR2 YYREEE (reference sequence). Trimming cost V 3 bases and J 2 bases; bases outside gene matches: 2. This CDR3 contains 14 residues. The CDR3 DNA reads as TGTGCCAGCAGCTCCGGGACAGGGAACTATGGCTACACCTTC. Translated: CASSSGTGNYGYTF.

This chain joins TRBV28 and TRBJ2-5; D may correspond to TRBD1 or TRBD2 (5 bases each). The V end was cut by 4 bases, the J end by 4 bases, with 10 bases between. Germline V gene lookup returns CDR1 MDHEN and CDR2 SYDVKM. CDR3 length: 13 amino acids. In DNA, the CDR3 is TGTGCCAGCAGTTCTCCGGGGCGAGAGACCCAGTACTTC. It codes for CASSSPGRETQYF.

The chain's CDR3 is CASSGPGGRYGYTF. The CDR3 bases are TGTGCCAGCAGTGGTCCCGGGGGGAGGTATGGCTACACCTTC. The chain combines TRBV25-1 with TRBJ1-2; maybe TRBD1 (5 bases). The germline CDR1 and CDR2 sequences are MGHDK and SYGVNS. CDR3 size: 14 residues. V was trimmed by 4 bases and J by 5 bases, leaving 14 bases between them.

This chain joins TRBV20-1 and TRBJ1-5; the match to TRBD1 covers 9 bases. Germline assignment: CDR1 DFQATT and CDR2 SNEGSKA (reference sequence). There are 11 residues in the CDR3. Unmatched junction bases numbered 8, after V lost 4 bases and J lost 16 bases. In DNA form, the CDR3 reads TGCAGTGCTACCTGGGACAGGGTAAATCATTTT. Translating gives CSATWDRVNHF.

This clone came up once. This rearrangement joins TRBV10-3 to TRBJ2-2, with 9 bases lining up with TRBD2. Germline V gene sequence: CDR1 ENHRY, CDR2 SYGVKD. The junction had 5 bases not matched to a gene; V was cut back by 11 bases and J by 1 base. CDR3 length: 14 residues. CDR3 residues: CAVSSGKNTGELFF. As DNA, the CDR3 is TGTGCCGTTTCTAGCGGGAAGAACACCGGGGAGCTGTTTTTT.

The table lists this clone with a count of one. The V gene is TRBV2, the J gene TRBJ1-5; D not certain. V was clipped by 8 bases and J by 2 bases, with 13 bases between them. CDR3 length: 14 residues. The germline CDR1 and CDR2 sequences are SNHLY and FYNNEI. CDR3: CASSEASGNQPQHF. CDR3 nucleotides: TGTGCCAGCTCCGAGGCGTCGGGCAATCAGCCCCAGCATTTT.

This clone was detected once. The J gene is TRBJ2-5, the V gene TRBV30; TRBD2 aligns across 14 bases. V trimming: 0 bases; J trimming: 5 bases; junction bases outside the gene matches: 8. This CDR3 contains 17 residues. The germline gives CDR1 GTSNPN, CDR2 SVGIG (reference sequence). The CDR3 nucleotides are TGTGCCTGGAGTGTAGGGACTAGCGGGAGAACAGGGGAGACCCAGTACTTC. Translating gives CAWSVGTSGRTGETQYF.

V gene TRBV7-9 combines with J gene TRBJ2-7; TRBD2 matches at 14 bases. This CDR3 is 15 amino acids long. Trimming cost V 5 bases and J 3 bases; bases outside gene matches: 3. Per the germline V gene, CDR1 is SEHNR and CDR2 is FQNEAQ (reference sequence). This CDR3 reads CASSPGTSGGYEQYF. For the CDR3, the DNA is TGTGCCAGCAGCCCCGGGACTAGCGGGGGCTACGAGCAGTACTTC.

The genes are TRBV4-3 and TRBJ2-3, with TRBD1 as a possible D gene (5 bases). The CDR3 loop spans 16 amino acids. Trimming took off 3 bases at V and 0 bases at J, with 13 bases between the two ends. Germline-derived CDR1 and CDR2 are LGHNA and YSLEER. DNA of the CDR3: TGCGCCAGCAGCCAGACAGTCGCCGGCAGCACAGATACGCAGTATTTT. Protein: CASSQTVAGSTDTQYF.

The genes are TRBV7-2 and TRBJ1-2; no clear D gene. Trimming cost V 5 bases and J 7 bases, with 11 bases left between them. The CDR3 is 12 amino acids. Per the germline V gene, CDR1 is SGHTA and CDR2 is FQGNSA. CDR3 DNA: TGTGCCAGCAGCGGCAAACGTCTTGGCTACACCTTC. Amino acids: CASSGKRLGYTF.